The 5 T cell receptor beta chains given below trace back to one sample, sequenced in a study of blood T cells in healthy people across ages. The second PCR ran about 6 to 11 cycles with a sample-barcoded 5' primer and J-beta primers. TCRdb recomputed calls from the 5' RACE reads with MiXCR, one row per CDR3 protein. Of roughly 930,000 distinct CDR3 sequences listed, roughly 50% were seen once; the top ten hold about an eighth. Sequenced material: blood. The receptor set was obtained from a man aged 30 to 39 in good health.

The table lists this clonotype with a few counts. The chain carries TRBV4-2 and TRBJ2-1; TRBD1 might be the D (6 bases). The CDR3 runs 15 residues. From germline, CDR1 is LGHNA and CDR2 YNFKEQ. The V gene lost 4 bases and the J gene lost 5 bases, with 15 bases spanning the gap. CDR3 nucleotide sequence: TGTGCCAGCAGCCGGTCAGGGGTTATTGACAATGAGCAGTTCTTC. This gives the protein CASSRSGVIDNEQFF.

The CDR3, as DNA: TGTGCCAGCAGTGTCAACAGGGGGCTTGGAAACACCATATATTTT. Its protein is CASSVNRGLGNTIYF. The chain combines TRBV6-1 with TRBJ1-3; 9 nucleotides line up with TRBD1. Germline CDR1 MNHNS, CDR2 SASEGT. J was trimmed by 3 bases and V by 4 bases; bases with no gene match: 4. This CDR3 region has 15 residues.

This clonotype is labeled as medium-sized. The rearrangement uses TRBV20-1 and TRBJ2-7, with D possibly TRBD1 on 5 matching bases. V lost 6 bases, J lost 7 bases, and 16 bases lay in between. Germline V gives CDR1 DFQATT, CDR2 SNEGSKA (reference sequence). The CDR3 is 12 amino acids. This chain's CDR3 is CSARTAGHEQYF. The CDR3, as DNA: TGCAGTGCCCGGACGGCAGGGCATGAGCAGTACTTC.

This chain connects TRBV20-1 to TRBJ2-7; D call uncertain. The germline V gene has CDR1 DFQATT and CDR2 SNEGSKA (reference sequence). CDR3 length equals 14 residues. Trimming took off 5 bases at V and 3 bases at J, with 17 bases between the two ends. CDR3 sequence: CSARRPGGGYEQYF. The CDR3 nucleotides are TGCAGTGCTCGACGGCCCGGTGGTGGCTACGAGCAGTACTTC.

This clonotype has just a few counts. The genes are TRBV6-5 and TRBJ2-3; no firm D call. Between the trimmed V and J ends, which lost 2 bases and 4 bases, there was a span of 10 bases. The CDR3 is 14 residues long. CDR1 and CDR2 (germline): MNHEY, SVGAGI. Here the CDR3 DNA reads TGTGCCAGCAGTTACCAGTCTACCCCAGATACGCAGTATTTT. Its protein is CASSYQSTPDTQYF.